Given below is one T cell receptor beta chain in context. The V end lost 4 bases, the J end lost 1 base, and 7 bases lay between the germline ends. The length of the CDR3 is 13 residues. Germline loops: CDR1 SQVTM, CDR2 ANQGSEA. This sample was included in a study of blood T cell repertoires in COVID-19. Study in general: Sites across the United States, Italy and Spain contributed samples from acute and convalescent COVID-19.

Using immunoSEQ multiplex PCR, the repertoire was profiled, and TCRdb retains in-frame clones only, with some absent. The sample has some 220,000 clones, more than 75% seen once; the top ten hold 5.2%. This receptor was obtained from a woman aged 70-85 years with COVID-19, enrolled during active disease. Sequencing was performed on peripheral blood. This chain connects TRBV29-1 to TRBJ2-2; no clear D gene. CDR3 in amino acids: CSVAQLNTGELFF. The DNA of the CDR3 is TGCAGCGTTGCACAGCTGAACACCGGGGAGCTGTTTTTT.